These 5 T cell receptor beta chains originate from one sample sequenced in a study of blood T cell repertoires in COVID-19. Profiling relied on immunoSEQ multiplex PCR, and the TCRdb table lists in-frame clones only, not all of them. Of roughly 70,000 clones listed, more than 60% are singletons. Sequencing was carried out using peripheral blood. These receptors came from a man in his sixties with acute or convalescent COVID-19.

V and J are TRBV11-3 and TRBJ2-4; a weak D match, TRBD2 (5 bases). Between the trimmed V and J ends, which lost 4 bases and 8 bases, there was a span of 9 bases. This CDR3 spans 12 amino acids. Germline assignment: CDR1 SGHNT and CDR2 YENEEA. Written as DNA, the CDR3 is TGTGCCAGCAGCTCCGACGGGGACATTCAGTACTTC. Its protein product is CASSSDGDIQYF.

V is TRBV29-1 and J is TRBJ2-1, with a possible D match to TRBD2 (5 bases). From germline, CDR1 is SQVTM and CDR2 ANQGSEA. Trimming took 6 bases from V and 9 from J, leaving 18 bases between them. The CDR3 has 13 residues. CDR3 nucleotides: TGCAGCGTGGAGGCTAGCCCAGGAGGTGAGCAGTTCTTC. Amino acid sequence: CSVEASPGGEQFF.

V and J are TRBV11-2 and TRBJ1-1; TRBD1 aligns across 7 bases. V lost 2 bases and J lost 1; bases outside the gene matches: 4. The germline gives CDR1 SGHAT, CDR2 FQNNGV. The CDR3 contains 15 residues. In DNA, the CDR3 is TGTGCCAGCAGCTTATTAACAGGGGAGAACACTGAAGCTTTCTTT. Translation: CASSLLTGENTEAFF. The full variable domain, completed using reference TRBV11-2 and TRBJ1-1, is EAGVAQSPRYKIIEKRQSVAFWCNPISGHATLYWYQQILGQGPKLLIQFQNNGVVDDSQLPKDRFSAERLKGVDSTLKIQPAKLEDSAVYLCASSLLTGENTEAFFGQGTRLTVV.

This clone was recorded only once. V gene TRBV25-1 combines with J gene TRBJ2-5; 10 bases map to TRBD2. CDR1 MGHDK and CDR2 SYGVNS come from the germline V gene. V lost 5 bases and J lost 2; bases outside the gene matches: 5. The CDR3 has 15 residues. The CDR3 sequence: CASSPLAGRQETQYF. In nucleotides, the CDR3 is TGTGCCAGCAGTCCACTAGCGGGGAGACAAGAGACCCAGTACTTC.

V usage is TRBV7-8 and J usage is TRBJ1-6; D ambiguous. Per germline, CDR1 SGHVS and CDR2 FQNEAQ. V was clipped by 5 bases and J by 0 bases, with 11 bases between them. The CDR3 is made up of 16 amino acids. CDR3 DNA: TGTGCCAGCAGCCCTGTCCGGAGCTCCTATAATTCACCCCTCCACTTT. This sequence encodes CASSPVRSSYNSPLHF. The variable domain in full, with the rest retrieved from reference TRBV7-8 and TRBJ1-6, is GAGVSQSPRYKVAKRGQDVALRCDPISGHVSLFWYQQALGQGPEFLTYFQNEAQLDKSGLPSDRFFAERPEGSVSTLKIQRTQQEDSAVYLCASSPVRSSYNSPLHFGNGTRLTVT.